This is a list of T cell receptor beta chains from one sample in a study of control samples from healthy donors and cancer patients. This table comes from immunoSEQ multiplex PCR, and its TCRdb copy is limited to in-frame clones, with some not included. Here the sample spans 120,000 to 150,000 clones, roughly 93% being singletons. The sample comprised blood. The receptors were gathered from a man aged 18 to 30 in good health. Both conserved end residues are part of each CDR3. D genes are given only for firm matches. Where a row states a size, it is once, few, many or the class of an expanded clone; other rows omit it.

>NA|NA|TRBJ2-1|TRBV30
TGTGCCTGGACCTCGCCCCTCAGGGAAAACTCCTACAATGAGCAGTTCTTC
CAWTSPLRENSYNEQFF
>NA|once|TRBJ1-1|TRBV7-2
TGTGCCAGCAGCTTTTTTAGTGTCGGTACTGAAGCTTTCTTT
CASSFFSVGTEAFF
>TRBD1|NA|TRBJ1-1|TRBV19
TGTGCCAGTAGTCCTCGGACAGGGTTGAACACTGAAGCTTTCTTT
CASSPRTGLNTEAFF
>TRBD1|NA|TRBJ2-7|TRBV3-1/TRBV3-2
TGTGCCAGCAGCCGCCAAACAGGGGCCTCCTACGAGCAGTACTTC
CASSRQTGASYEQYF
>TRBD2|NA|TRBJ2-1|TRBV9
TGTGCCAGCAGCGTAAGGACTAGCTCCTACAATGAGCAGTTCTTC
CASSVRTSSYNEQFF
>TRBD1|NA|TRBJ2-2|TRBV29-1
TGCAGCGTCCTTGGACAGGGGGCAACCGGGGAGCTGTTTTTT
CSVLGQGATGELFF
>NA|NA|TRBJ1-1|TRBV5-4
TGTGCCAGCAGCTTGGCAATGACCCTGAACACTGAAGCTTTCTTT
CASSLAMTLNTEAFF
>TRBD1|NA|TRBJ1-1|TRBV29-1
TGCAGCGCCGACGGGGGACAGGGAGGGATGAACACTGAAGCTTTCTTT
CSADGGQGGMNTEAFF
>NA|NA|TRBJ1-1|TRBV30
TGTGCCTGGAAAGGCAGGCGGAACACTGAAGCTTTCTTT
CAWKGRRNTEAFF
>NA|NA|TRBJ1-2|TRBV13
TGTGCCAGCAGCTTAGGAAGCAGGGATGTTGGCTACACCTTC
CASSLGSRDVGYTF
>NA|NA|TRBJ1-5|TRBV21-1
TGTGCCAGCTGTCTCCTATTTACGCTGGGGGGGCAGCCCCAGCATTTT
CASCLLFTLGGQPQHF
>TRBD1|NA|TRBJ1-2|TRBV7-9
TGTGCCAGCAACATGCAGGGGGCCGGTGGCTACACCTTC
CASNMQGAGGYTF